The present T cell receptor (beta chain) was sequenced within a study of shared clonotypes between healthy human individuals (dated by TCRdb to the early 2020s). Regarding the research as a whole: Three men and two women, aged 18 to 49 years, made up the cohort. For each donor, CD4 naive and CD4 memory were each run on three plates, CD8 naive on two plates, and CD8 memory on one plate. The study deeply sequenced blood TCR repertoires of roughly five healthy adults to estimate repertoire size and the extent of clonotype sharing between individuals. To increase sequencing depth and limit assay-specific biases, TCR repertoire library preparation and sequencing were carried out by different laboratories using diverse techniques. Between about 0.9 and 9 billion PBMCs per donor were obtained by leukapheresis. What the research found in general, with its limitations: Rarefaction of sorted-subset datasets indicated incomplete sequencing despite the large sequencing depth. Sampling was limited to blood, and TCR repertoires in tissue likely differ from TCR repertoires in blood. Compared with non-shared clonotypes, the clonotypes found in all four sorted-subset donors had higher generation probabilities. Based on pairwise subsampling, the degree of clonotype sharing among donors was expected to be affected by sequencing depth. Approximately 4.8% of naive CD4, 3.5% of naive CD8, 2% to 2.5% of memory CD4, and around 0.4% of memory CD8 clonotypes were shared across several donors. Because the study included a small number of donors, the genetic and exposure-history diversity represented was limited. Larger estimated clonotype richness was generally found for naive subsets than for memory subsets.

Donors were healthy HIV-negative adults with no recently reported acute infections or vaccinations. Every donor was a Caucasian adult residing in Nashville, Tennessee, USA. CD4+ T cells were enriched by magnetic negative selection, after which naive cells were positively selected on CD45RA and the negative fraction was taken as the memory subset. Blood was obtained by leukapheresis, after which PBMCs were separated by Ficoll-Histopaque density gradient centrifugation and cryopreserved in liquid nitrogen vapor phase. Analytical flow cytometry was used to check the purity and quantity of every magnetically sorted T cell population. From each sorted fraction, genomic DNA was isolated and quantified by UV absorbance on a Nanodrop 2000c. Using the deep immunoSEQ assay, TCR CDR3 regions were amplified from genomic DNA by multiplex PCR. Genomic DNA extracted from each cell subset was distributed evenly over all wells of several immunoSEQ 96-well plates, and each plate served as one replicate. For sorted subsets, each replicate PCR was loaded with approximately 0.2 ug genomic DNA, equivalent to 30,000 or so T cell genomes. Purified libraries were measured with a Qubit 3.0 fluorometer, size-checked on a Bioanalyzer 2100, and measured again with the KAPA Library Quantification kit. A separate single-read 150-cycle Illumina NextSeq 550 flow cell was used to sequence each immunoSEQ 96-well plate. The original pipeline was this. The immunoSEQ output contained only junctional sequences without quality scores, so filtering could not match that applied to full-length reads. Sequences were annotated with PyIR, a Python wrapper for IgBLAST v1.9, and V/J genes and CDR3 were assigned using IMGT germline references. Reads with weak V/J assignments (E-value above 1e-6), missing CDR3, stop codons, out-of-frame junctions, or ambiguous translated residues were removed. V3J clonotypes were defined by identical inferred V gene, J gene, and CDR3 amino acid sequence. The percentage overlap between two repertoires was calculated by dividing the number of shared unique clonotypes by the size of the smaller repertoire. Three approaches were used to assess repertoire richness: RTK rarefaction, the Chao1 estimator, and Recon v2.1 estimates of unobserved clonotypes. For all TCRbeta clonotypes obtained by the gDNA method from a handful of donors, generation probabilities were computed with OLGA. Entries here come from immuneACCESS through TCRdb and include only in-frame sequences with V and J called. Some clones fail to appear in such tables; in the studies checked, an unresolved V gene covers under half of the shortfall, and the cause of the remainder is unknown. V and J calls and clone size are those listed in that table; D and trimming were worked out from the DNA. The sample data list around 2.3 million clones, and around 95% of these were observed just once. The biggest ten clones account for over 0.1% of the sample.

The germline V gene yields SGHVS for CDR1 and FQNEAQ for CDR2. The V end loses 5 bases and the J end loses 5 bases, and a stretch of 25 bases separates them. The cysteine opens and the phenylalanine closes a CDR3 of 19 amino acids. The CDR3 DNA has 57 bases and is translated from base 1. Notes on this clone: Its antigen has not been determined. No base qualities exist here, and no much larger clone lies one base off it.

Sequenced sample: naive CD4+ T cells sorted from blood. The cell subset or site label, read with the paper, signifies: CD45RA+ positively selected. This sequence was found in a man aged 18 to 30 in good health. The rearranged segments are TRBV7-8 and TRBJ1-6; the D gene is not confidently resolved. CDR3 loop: CASSPADHWFLVNNSPLHF. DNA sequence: TGTGCCAGCAGCCCCGCAGATCATTGGTTTTTAGTAAATAATTCACCCCTCCACTTT.